Each of the 11 T cell receptor beta chains below was sequenced from the same sample in a study of breast tumors, draining lymph nodes, adjacent tissues. TCRdb re-called the multiplex PCR reads through MiXCR, storing one row per CDR3 protein. Of 90,000 to 120,000 distinct CDR3 sequences in the sample, around 20% were seen once. Axillary draining lymph nodes of breast cancer patients supplied the node samples. The specimen sequenced was axillary lymph node tissue. These TCRs come from a female donor with breast cancer. Some clones in this sample may be carry-over from other donors' samples.

This clonotype has ten or more counts. V is TRBV9 and J is TRBJ2-3; D ambiguous. The V end lost 4 bases, the J end lost 2 bases, and 11 bases lay between the germline ends. The CDR3 sequence is 14 residues long. Germline lookup yields CDR1 SGDLS and CDR2 YYNGEE. CDR3 coding DNA: TGTGCCAGCAGCCTCCTGGCGGACACAGATACGCAGTATTTT. It encodes CASSLLADTDTQYF.

Many counts were recorded for this clonotype. The V call is TRBV12-3 or TRBV12-4, the J call TRBJ1-5; D is unclear. With 6 bases removed from V and 8 bases from J, the gap between germline ends came to 17 bases. The CDR3 has 14 residues. CDR3 residues: CASSNSGRYEPQHF. The CDR3 DNA reads TGTGCCAGCAGCAACTCGGGCCGTTATGAGCCCCAGCATTTT.

Only a few counts were recorded for this clonotype. This sequence joins TRBV4-1 and TRBJ1-1, with D possibly matching TRBD1 (5 bases). This CDR3 contains 12 residues. V lost 4 bases to trimming and J lost 7 bases, with 10 bases between them. The germline V gene encodes CDR1 MGHRA and CDR2 YSYEKL. This chain's CDR3 is CASSPGHREAFF. CDR3 DNA: TGCGCCAGCAGCCCAGGGCATCGTGAAGCTTTCTTT.

On this clonotype: This may stem from a read error, because a much larger clone lies one nucleotide away. The chain joins TRBV5-1 to TRBJ2-7, with TRBD2 as a possible D gene (7 bases). This CDR3 has 15 amino acids. Germline-derived CDR1 and CDR2 are SGHRS and YFSETQ. Trimming took 5 bases from V and 0 from J, leaving 15 bases between them. The CDR3 here is CASSLGGGPSYEQYF. The CDR3 nucleotides read TGCGCCAGCAGTTTAGGGGGAGGGCCCTCCTACGAGCAGTACTTC.

Comments on this clonotype: This may come from a read error, since a much larger clone is one base off. This chain uses TRBV11-2 with TRBJ2-1; no clear D. The V end lost 0 bases, the J end lost 4 bases, and 13 bases lay between the germline ends. Per germline, CDR1 SGHAT and CDR2 FQNNGV. This CDR3 region has 16 residues. CDR3 amino acids: CASSLETEGLYNEQFF. The CDR3 bases are TGTGCCAGCAGCTTAGAGACCGAAGGGCTTTACAATGAGCAGTTCTTC.

There are many counts of this clonotype. The chain links TRBV2 to TRBJ2-3; 8 bases are shared with TRBD1. The CDR3 covers 15 residues. J gave up 6 bases and V 1 base, and 6 bases lay outside the gene matches. Germline V lookup: CDR1 SNHLY, CDR2 FYNNEI. The CDR3: CASSEVIRGRDTQYF. The CDR3 coding sequence is TGTGCCAGCAGTGAAGTTATCAGGGGGCGGGATACGCAGTATTTT. The complete variable domain, with remaining parts taken from reference TRBV2 and TRBJ2-3, reads EPEVTQTPSHQVTQMGQEVILRCVPISNHLYFYWYRQILGQKVEFLVSFYNNEISEKSEIFDDQFSVERPDGSNFTLKIRSTKLEDSAMYFCASSEVIRGRDTQYFGPGTRLTVL.

The sample holds many counts of this clonotype. This chain connects TRBV19 to TRBJ1-5, with TRBD1 matching 7 bases. The CDR3 is made up of 15 amino acids. Germline lookup yields CDR1 LNHDA and CDR2 SQIVND (reference sequence). After removal of 6 bases from V and 7 bases from J, the junction contained 12 bases not matched to a gene. CDR3 in DNA: TGTGCCAGTAGAACAGGGGTTTTTAATAGGCAGCCCCAGCATTTT. The encoded protein is CASRTGVFNRQPQHF.

This clonotype was seen at least ten times. The chain uses TRBV20-1 and TRBJ2-5, with 9 bases fitting TRBD1. Germline loops: CDR1 DFQATT, CDR2 SNEGSKA (reference sequence). V lost 7 bases and J lost 5; bases outside the gene matches: 23. This CDR3 spans 18 amino acids. This CDR3 is CSVPGQGVFLGGGETQYF. Written as DNA, the CDR3 is TGCAGTGTCCCGGGACAGGGTGTCTTCTTAGGAGGGGGGGAGACCCAGTACTTC.

In its sample, this clonotype was seen many times. The rearrangement links TRBV9 to TRBJ2-2; unclear D gene. V was shortened by 0 bases and J by 4 bases, with 4 bases between the two germline ends. Germline CDR1 and CDR2: SGDLS and YYNGEE. The CDR3 consists of 13 residues. This chain's CDR3 is CASSVGGTGELFF. Written as DNA, the CDR3 is TGTGCCAGCAGCGTAGGGGGCACCGGGGAGCTGTTTTTT.

The sample holds many counts of this clonotype. The chain recombines TRBV4-1 with TRBJ2-1; TRBD1 agrees at 8 bases. Germline lookup yields CDR1 MGHRA and CDR2 YSYEKL. This CDR3 region has 14 residues. V lost 4 bases, J lost 6 bases, and 5 bases stayed unmatched. CDR3 region: CASSLRTGRNEQFF. Here the CDR3 DNA reads TGCGCCAGCAGCCTCAGGACAGGGCGCAATGAGCAGTTCTTC.

As for this clonotype: This sequence may be a read error, since a much larger clone differs from it by one base. The J gene is TRBJ1-6, the V gene TRBV3-1; tentatively, D is TRBD1 (6 bases). This CDR3 region has 16 residues. Germline V lookup: CDR1 LGHDT, CDR2 YNNKEL (reference sequence). CDR3 amino acids: CASSQEGAGDNSPPHF. In DNA, the CDR3 is TGTGCCAGCAGCCAAGAGGGGGCAGGGGACAATTCACCCCCCCACTTT.